The 21 T cell receptor beta chains reported below all come from one sample, sequenced in a study of blood T cell repertoires in COVID-19. Assay used: immunoSEQ multiplex PCR; TCRdb lists only in-frame clones, some missing. Among roughly 250,000 clones listed, around 81% were seen once. The sequenced material came from peripheral blood. These TCRs come from a person aged 70 to 80 with COVID-19, enrolled during active disease.

The chain recombines TRBV12-3 or TRBV12-4 with TRBJ2-7; a possible D gene is TRBD2 (6 bases). V lost 6 bases and J lost 4, with 10 bases in between. CDR3 length: 12 amino acids. The DNA for the CDR3 is TGTGCCAGCAGCGCGGGGAGGTACGAGCAGTACTTC. Amino acid sequence: CASSAGRYEQYF.

This rearrangement joins TRBV4-2 to TRBJ1-4; D perhaps matches TRBD1 (5 bases). This CDR3 contains 14 residues. Germline V gene data show CDR1 as LGHNA and CDR2 as YNFKEQ. Trimming pared 2 bases from V and 3 bases from J, leaving 7 bases between. The CDR3 DNA reads as TGTGCCAGCAGCCAAAGCAGGGCTAATGAAAAACTGTTTTTT. It codes for CASSQSRANEKLFF.

The chain couples TRBV6-2 or TRBV6-3 to TRBJ2-7, with a possible D match to TRBD1 (5 bases). V was cut by 6 bases and J by 6 bases, with 18 bases left in between. Per the germline V gene, CDR1 is MNHEY and CDR2 is SVGEGT. CDR3 length: 14 residues. CDR3 nucleotides: TGTGCCAGCAGCCTACCTACAGGTATCTCCGAGCAGTACTTC. Protein product: CASSLPTGISEQYF.

The chain uses TRBV12-5 and TRBJ1-1, with D unresolved. Germline values: CDR1 LGHNT, CDR2 FRNRAP. The CDR3 consists of 16 residues. Between the trimmed V and J ends, which lost 0 bases and 3 bases, there was a span of 14 bases. CDR3: CASGLVIGRSYTEAFF. The CDR3 bases are TGTGCTAGTGGTTTGGTAATCGGGAGGTCATACACTGAAGCTTTCTTT.

CDR3 loop: CATSRESGSSGNTIYF. In DNA form, the CDR3 reads TGTGCCACCAGCAGAGAGTCCGGGAGCTCTGGAAACACCATATATTTT. The rearrangement links TRBV15 to TRBJ1-3; D unclear. CDR1 is LNHNV and CDR2 is YYDKDF in the germline V gene (reference sequence). The CDR3 has 16 amino acids. Trimming took 0 bases from V and 0 from J, leaving 9 bases between them. Supplemented by reference TRBV15 and TRBJ1-3, the full variable domain reads DAMVIQNPRYQVTQFGKPVTLSCSQTLNHNVMYWYQQKSSQAPKLLFHYYDKDFNNEADTPDNFQSRRPNTSFCFLDIRSPGLGDTAMYLCATSRESGSSGNTIYFGEGSWLTVV.

The chain combines TRBV5-4 with TRBJ1-4; the D gene is possibly TRBD1 (6 bases). The CDR3 extends over 15 amino acids. The germline V gene has CDR1 SGHNT and CDR2 YYREEE (reference sequence). The V end was cut by 6 bases, the J end by 7 bases, with 19 bases between. CDR3 amino acids: CASTSKGGLGEKLFF. In DNA form, the CDR3 reads TGTGCCAGCACATCGAAGGGGGGGCTGGGTGAAAAACTGTTTTTT. Using reference TRBV5-4 and TRBJ1-4 for the parts outside the CDR3, the full variable domain is ETGVTQSPTHLIKTRGQQVTLRCSSQSGHNTVSWYQQALGQGPQFIFQYYREEENGRGNFPPRFSGLQFPNYSSELNVNALELDDSALYLCASTSKGGLGEKLFFGSGTQLSVL.

The chain is built from TRBV3-1 (or the pseudogene TRBV3-2) and TRBJ1-3, with D uncertain. The germline V and J ends were trimmed by 4 bases and 1 base, with 8 bases remaining between them. This CDR3 is built from 14 residues. Germline CDR1 is LGHDT and CDR2 is YNNKEL (reference sequence). Here the CDR3 reads CASSPTLSGNTIYF. The CDR3 DNA is TGTGCCAGCAGCCCAACATTATCTGGAAACACCATATATTTT.

The chain uses TRBV7-3 and TRBJ2-1; 11 nucleotides line up with TRBD2. Germline V gene data show CDR1 as SGHTA and CDR2 as FQGTGA. J lost 9 bases, V lost 5 bases, and 12 bases had no gene match. The CDR3 sequence is 16 residues long. Here the CDR3 reads CASSPQGTSGGGEQFF. CDR3 nucleotides: TGTGCCAGCAGCCCCCAGGGAACTAGCGGGGGAGGTGAGCAGTTCTTC.

The rearrangement uses TRBV7-8 and TRBJ2-2; D may be TRBD2 (5 bases). CDR1 is SGHVS and CDR2 is FQNEAQ in the germline V gene. The V and J ends lost 8 bases and 1 base respectively, with 11 bases between them. CDR3 length: 14 amino acids. CDR3: CASGSGENTGELFF. The CDR3 DNA reads TGTGCCAGCGGAAGCGGAGAGAACACCGGGGAGCTGTTTTTT.

V is TRBV28 and J is TRBJ2-7; weak D call: TRBD1 (5 bases). V shed 7 bases and J shed 3 bases, with 16 bases lying between them. The germline V gene encodes CDR1 MDHEN and CDR2 SYDVKM. This CDR3 is 14 amino acids long. The CDR3 DNA reads TGTGCCAGCACCGGACACGTGGGGATCTACGAGCAGTACTTC. This gives the protein CASTGHVGIYEQYF.

The chain is built from TRBV9 and TRBJ1-1; D is unclear. The CDR3 consists of 13 residues. Trimming removed 0 bases from V and 6 bases from J, with 9 bases in between. Germline V CDR1 and CDR2: SGDLS, YYNGEE. DNA for the CDR3: TGTGCCAGCAGCGTAGACGGCGGGGCTGAAGCTTTCTTT. Translation gives CASSVDGGAEAFF.

The J gene is TRBJ2-5, the V gene TRBV5-1, with a tentative D call TRBD2 (5 bases). Germline values: CDR1 SGHRS, CDR2 YFSETQ. This CDR3 has 12 amino acids. V dropped 1 base and J dropped 5 bases, with 6 bases sitting between them. The CDR3 DNA reads as TGCGCCAGCAGCTTGTGGGAGGAGACCCAGTACTTC. It specifies CASSLWEETQYF. Full variable domain (outside the CDR3, taken from reference TRBV5-1 and TRBJ2-5): KAGVTQTPRYLIKTRGQQVTLSCSPISGHRSVSWYQQTPGQGLQFLFEYFSETQRNKGNFPGRFSGRQFSNSRSEMNVSTLELGDSALYLCASSLWEETQYFGPGTRLLVL.

The count of this clone is one. The V and J genes are TRBV11-2 and TRBJ2-2; maybe TRBD1 (6 bases). This CDR3 spans 13 amino acids. The germline V gene has CDR1 SGHAT and CDR2 FQNNGV. Trimming took off 4 bases at V and 6 bases at J, with 9 bases between the two ends. The CDR3 region has the DNA TGTGCCAGCAGCTCCAGGGGTCCCGGGGAGCTGTTTTTT. This translates into CASSSRGPGELFF.

This chain connects TRBV6-5 to TRBJ1-5; tentatively, D is TRBD1 (5 bases). Germline V lookup: CDR1 MNHEY, CDR2 SVGAGI. The V end was cut by 6 bases, the J end by 6 bases, with 12 bases between. The CDR3 consists of 13 residues. CDR3 region: CASRLGRSQPQHF. In DNA, the CDR3 is TGTGCCAGCAGACTGGGGCGTAGTCAGCCCCAGCATTTT.

This rearrangement joins TRBV5-1 to TRBJ2-7; TRBD1 matches at 7 bases. With V trimmed by 4 bases and J by 3 bases, 10 bases remained unmatched. CDR3 length equals 15 residues. The germline gives CDR1 SGHRS, CDR2 YFSETQ. The CDR3 sequence: CASSREDRTYYEQYF. Here the CDR3 DNA reads TGCGCCAGCAGCCGTGAGGACAGGACGTACTACGAGCAGTACTTC.

The chain combines TRBV12-3 or TRBV12-4 with TRBJ2-6; the D is unclear. This CDR3 has 13 amino acids. Trimming stripped 6 bases from V and 4 bases from J, with 7 bases between. CDR3: CASRIAGANVLTF. The CDR3, as DNA: TGTGCCAGCAGGATTGCGGGGGCCAACGTCCTGACTTTC.

The chain combines TRBV28 with TRBJ1-6; maybe TRBD1 (6 bases). Germline V lookup: CDR1 MDHEN, CDR2 SYDVKM. Trimming stripped 6 bases from V and 5 bases from J, with 17 bases between. The CDR3 is 16 residues long. The CDR3 loop is CASRPTGTPHNSPLHF. The CDR3 region has the DNA TGTGCCAGCAGACCTACCGGGACACCTCATAATTCACCCCTCCACTTT.

This rearrangement joins TRBV30 to TRBJ2-7; the D gene is possibly TRBD1 (6 bases). The V end lost 2 bases, the J end lost 3 bases, and 8 bases lay between the germline ends. Germline V gene sequence: CDR1 GTSNPN, CDR2 SVGIG (reference sequence). CDR3 size: 12 residues. CDR3 bases: TGTGCCTGGAGTCGGGGACACTACGAGCAGTACTTC. Translation gives CAWSRGHYEQYF.

This rearrangement joins TRBV7-2 to TRBJ2-2; D may be TRBD2 (7 bases). V was shortened by 5 bases and J by 5 bases, with 15 bases between the two germline ends. Germline values: CDR1 SGHTA, CDR2 FQGNSA. CDR3 length: 15 residues. In DNA, the CDR3 is TGTGCCAGCAGCCTGCGGGGGCTGTTGACCGGGGAGCTGTTTTTT. Its protein is CASSLRGLLTGELFF.

The chain combines TRBV18 with TRBJ1-5; 7 positions agree with TRBD1. Per germline, CDR1 KGHSH and CDR2 LQKENI. V trimming: 4 bases; J trimming: 1 base; junction bases outside the gene matches: 4. The CDR3 is made up of 15 amino acids. The CDR3 DNA sequence: TGTGCCAGCTCACTACAGGGGTTCAGCAATCAGCCCCAGCATTTT. Amino acid sequence: CASSLQGFSNQPQHF.

The gene calls are TRBV30 and TRBJ2-1, with 9 bases lining up with TRBD1. CDR3 length equals 15 residues. The J segment lost 8 bases and the V segment lost 5 bases, leaving 13 bases of the junction unmatched. The germline gives CDR1 GTSNPN, CDR2 SVGIG (reference sequence). The DNA of the CDR3 is TGTGCCTGGGCCACCGGGACAGGGCTTCCCCATGAGCAGTTCTTC. Its translation is CAWATGTGLPHEQFF.